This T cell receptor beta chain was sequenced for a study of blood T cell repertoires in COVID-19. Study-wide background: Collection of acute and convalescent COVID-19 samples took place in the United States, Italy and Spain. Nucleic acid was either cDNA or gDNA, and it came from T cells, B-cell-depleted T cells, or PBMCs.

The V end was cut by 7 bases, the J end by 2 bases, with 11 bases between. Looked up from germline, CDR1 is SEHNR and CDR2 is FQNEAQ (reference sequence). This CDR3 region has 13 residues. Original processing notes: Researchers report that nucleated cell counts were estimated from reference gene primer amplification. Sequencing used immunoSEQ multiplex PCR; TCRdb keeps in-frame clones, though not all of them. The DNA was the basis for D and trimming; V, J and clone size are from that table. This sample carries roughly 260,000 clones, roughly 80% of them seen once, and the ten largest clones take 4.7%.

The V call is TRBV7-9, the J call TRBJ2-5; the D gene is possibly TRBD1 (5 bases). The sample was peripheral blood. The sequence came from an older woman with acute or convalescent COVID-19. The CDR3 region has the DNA TGTGCCAGCACCGTAGCAGGGCAAGAGACCCAGTACTTC. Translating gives CASTVAGQETQYF.